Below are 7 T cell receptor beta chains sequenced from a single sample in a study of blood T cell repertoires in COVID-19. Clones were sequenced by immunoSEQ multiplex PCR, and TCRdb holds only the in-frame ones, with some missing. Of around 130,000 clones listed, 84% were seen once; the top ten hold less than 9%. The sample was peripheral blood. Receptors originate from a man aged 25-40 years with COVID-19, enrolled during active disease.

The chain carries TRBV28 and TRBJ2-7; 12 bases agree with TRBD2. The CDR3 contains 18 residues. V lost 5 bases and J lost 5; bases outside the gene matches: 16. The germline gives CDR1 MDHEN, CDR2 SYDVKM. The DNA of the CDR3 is TGTGCCAGCAGTCCAACCCCCGGACTAGCGGGGTTCATGAACGAGCAGTACTTC. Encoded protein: CASSPTPGLAGFMNEQYF.

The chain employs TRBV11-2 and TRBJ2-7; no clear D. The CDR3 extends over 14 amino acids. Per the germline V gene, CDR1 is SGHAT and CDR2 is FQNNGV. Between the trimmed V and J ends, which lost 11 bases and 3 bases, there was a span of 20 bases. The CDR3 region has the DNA TGTGCCGGGCAGCAGTCACCGGTCGGCTACGAGCAGTACTTC. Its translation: CAGQQSPVGYEQYF. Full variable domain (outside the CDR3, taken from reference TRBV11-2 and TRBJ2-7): EAGVAQSPRYKIIEKRQSVAFWCNPISGHATLYWYQQILGQGPKLLIQFQNNGVVDDSQLPKDRFSAERLKGVDSTLKIQPAKLEDSAVYLCAGQQSPVGYEQYFGPGTRLTVT.

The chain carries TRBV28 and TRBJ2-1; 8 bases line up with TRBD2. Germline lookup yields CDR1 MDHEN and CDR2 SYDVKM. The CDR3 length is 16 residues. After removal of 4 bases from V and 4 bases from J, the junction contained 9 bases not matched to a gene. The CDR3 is CASSSGPSGRYNEQFF. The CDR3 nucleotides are TGTGCCAGCAGTTCTGGTCCTAGCGGGCGGTACAATGAGCAGTTCTTC.

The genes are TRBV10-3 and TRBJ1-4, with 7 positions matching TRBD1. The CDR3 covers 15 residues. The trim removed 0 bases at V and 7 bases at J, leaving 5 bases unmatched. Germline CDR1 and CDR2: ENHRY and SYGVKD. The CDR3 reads CAISESEGASEKLFF. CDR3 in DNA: TGTGCCATCAGTGAGTCTGAGGGGGCGAGTGAAAAACTGTTTTTT.

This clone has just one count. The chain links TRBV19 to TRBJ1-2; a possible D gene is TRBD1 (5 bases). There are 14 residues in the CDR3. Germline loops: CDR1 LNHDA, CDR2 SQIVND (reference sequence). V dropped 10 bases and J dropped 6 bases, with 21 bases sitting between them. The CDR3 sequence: CATKQDTGSDGYTF. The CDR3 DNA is TGTGCCACGAAACAGGACACCGGTTCGGATGGCTACACCTTC.

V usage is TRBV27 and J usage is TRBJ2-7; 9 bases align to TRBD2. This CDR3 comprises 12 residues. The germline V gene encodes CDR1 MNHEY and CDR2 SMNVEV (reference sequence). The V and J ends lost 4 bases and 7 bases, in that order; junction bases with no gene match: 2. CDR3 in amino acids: CASSWREGEQYF. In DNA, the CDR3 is TGTGCCAGCAGTTGGCGGGAGGGAGAGCAGTACTTC.

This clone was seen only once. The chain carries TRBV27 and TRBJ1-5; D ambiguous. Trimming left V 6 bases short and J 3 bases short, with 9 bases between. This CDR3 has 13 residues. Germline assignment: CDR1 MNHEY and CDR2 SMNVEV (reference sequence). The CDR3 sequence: CASSPLTNQPQHF. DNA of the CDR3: TGTGCCAGCAGCCCTCTAACCAATCAGCCCCAGCATTTT.